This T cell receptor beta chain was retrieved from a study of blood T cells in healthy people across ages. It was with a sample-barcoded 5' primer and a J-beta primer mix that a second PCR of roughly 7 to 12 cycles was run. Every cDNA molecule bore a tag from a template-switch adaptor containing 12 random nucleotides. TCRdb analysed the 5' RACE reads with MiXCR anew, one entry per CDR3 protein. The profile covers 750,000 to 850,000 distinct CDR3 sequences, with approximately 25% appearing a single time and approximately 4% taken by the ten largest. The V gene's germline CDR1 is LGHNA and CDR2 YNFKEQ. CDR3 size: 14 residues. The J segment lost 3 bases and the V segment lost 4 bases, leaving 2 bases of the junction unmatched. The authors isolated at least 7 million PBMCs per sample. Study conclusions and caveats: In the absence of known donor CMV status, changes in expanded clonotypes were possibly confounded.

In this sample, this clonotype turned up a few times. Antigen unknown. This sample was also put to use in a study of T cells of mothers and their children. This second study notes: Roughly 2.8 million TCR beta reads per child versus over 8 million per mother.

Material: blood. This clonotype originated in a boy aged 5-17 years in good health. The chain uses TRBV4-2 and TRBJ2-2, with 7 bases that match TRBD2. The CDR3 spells CASSPGGYTGELFF. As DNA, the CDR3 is TGTGCCAGCAGCCCCGGGGGGTACACCGGGGAGCTGTTTTTT.